Listed here are 21 T cell receptor beta chains from one sample, sequenced in a study of shared clonotypes between healthy human individuals. The repertoire was sequenced with immunoSEQ multiplex PCR; TCRdb's copy has only in-frame clones and lacks some. The sample has under 850,000 clones; 80% to 95% are singletons. Naivety among CD8 cells was defined by CD45RO negativity and positive CCR7 selection, thereby excluding terminally differentiated effector memory CD45RA+ cells. Sequencing input: naive CD8+ T cells sorted from blood. The receptor source for this set is a man aged 30-40 years in good health.

Of note for this clone: Different DNA sequences within this sample yield the same CDR3. The genes are TRBV14 and TRBJ2-7; D is undetermined. Germline CDR1 is SGHDN and CDR2 is FVKESK. CDR3 size: 12 residues. Trimming took 3 bases from V and 2 from J, leaving 5 bases between them. The CDR3 DNA is TGTGCCAGCAGCCATTCACCCTACGAGCAGTACTTC. Its translation: CASSHSPYEQYF.

V is TRBV27 and J is TRBJ2-5; D call uncertain. Germline V gene sequence: CDR1 MNHEY, CDR2 SMNVEV (reference sequence). The CDR3 loop spans 12 amino acids. Trimming stripped 4 bases from V and 2 bases from J, with 5 bases between. Here the CDR3 DNA reads TGTGCCAGCAGTTCGGCACAAGAGACCCAGTACTTC. Its translation is CASSSAQETQYF.

A note on this clone: This sample includes further DNA sequences coding for the same CDR3. The genes are TRBV7-3 and TRBJ2-1; D gene unclear. Trimming removed 2 bases at V and 6 bases at J, with 2 bases between. This CDR3 region has 11 residues. CDR1 and CDR2 (germline): SGHTA, FQGTGA. DNA for the CDR3: TGTGCCAGCAGCTTAGGCAATGAGCAGTTCTTC. As protein: CASSLGNEQFF.

This clone was picked up one time. The same CDR3 can be traced to other DNA sequences in this sample. J is TRBJ1-1 and V is TRBV18; D call uncertain. This CDR3 has 15 amino acids. Germline CDR1 is KGHSH and CDR2 is LQKENI. V was cut by 6 bases and J by 1 base, with 15 bases left in between. CDR3 in DNA: TGTGCCAGCTCTCCGGGCGGTGGGGAGAACACTGAAGCTTTCTTT. It translates to CASSPGGGENTEAFF.

This clone was recorded a few times. At one end, the junction sequence differs from germline, possibly due to a read error. The chain carries TRBV18 and TRBJ2-1; 7 bases fit TRBD2. CDR1 and CDR2 (germline): KGHSH, LQKENI. This CDR3 has 14 amino acids. The CDR3 loop reads CASSTPGTTNEQFF. In DNA, the CDR3 is TGTGCCAGCTCAACACCGGGGACTACCAATGAGCAGTTCTTC.

In the case of this clone: This sample also contains other DNA sequences that code for the same CDR3. The J gene is TRBJ2-2, the V gene TRBV13; 8 bases agree with TRBD1. The V gene's germline CDR1 is PRHDT and CDR2 FYEKMQ (reference sequence). The length of the CDR3 is 17 residues. V was pared by 0 bases and J by 6 bases, with 9 bases of the junction left unmatched. CDR3 amino acids: CASSLGRRQGSPGELFF. CDR3 sequence (DNA): TGTGCCAGCAGCTTAGGCCGGCGACAGGGGAGCCCCGGGGAGCTGTTTTTT.

The chain has TRBV7-9 and TRBJ2-1; TRBD1 is a possible D gene (7 bases). The CDR3 totals 17 residues. CDR1 and CDR2 from the germline V gene are SEHNR and FQNEAQ (reference sequence). The V end lost 4 bases, the J end lost 2 bases, and 18 bases lay between the germline ends. CDR3 sequence: CASSYGGGSVTYNEQFF. CDR3 bases: TGTGCCAGCAGCTATGGAGGGGGCTCTGTGACCTACAATGAGCAGTTCTTC.

The rearrangement links TRBV28 to TRBJ2-3; TRBD2 might be the D (5 bases). Trimming removed 3 bases from V and 1 base from J, with 8 bases in between. This CDR3 contains 14 residues. Germline V gives CDR1 MDHEN, CDR2 SYDVKM. The chain's CDR3 is CASSFGLGTDTQYF. Written as DNA, the CDR3 is TGTGCCAGCAGTTTCGGACTCGGCACAGATACGCAGTATTTT.

This clone has just a few counts. The sample holds other DNA sequences that translate to the same CDR3. This sequence joins TRBV7-8 and TRBJ2-1, with D unresolved. In germline, CDR1 is SGHVS, CDR2 FQNEAQ. This CDR3 is built from 15 residues. Trimming took 5 bases from V and 0 from J, leaving 11 bases between them. The CDR3 nucleotides are TGTGCCAGCAGCCCCGGACCCAGCTCCTACAATGAGCAGTTCTTC. Amino acids: CASSPGPSSYNEQFF.

The CDR3 DNA sequence: TGTGCCAGCAGGGTGACAGGGGCGGGCACCGGGGAGCTGTTTTTT. Protein product: CASRVTGAGTGELFF. The chain is built from TRBV27 and TRBJ2-2, with 8 bases aligning to TRBD1. The length of the CDR3 is 15 residues. Trimming removed 6 bases from V and 4 bases from J; junction bases left unmatched: 7. Germline V gives CDR1 MNHEY, CDR2 SMNVEV (reference sequence).

J is TRBJ2-1 and V is TRBV29-1; 11 positions match TRBD2. Trimming took 4 bases from V and 0 from J; bases not matched to a gene: 5. CDR3 size: 16 residues. CDR1 SQVTM and CDR2 ANQGSEA come from the germline V gene. The CDR3 protein is CSVVGLAESSYNEQFF. The CDR3 DNA is TGCAGCGTTGTGGGACTAGCGGAAAGCTCCTACAATGAGCAGTTCTTC.

The chain joins TRBV30 to TRBJ2-1, with 12 bases matching TRBD2. With 1 base clipped from V and 7 bases from J, the junction kept 2 bases outside the gene matches. The CDR3 totals 14 residues. Germline assignment: CDR1 GTSNPN and CDR2 SVGIG (reference sequence). The CDR3, as DNA: TGTGCCTGGAGTGCGACTAGCGGGAGAAATGAGCAGTTCTTC. As protein: CAWSATSGRNEQFF. Full variable domain (missing parts from reference TRBV30 and TRBJ2-1): SQTIHQWPATLVQPVGSPLSLECTVEGTSNPNLYWYRQAAGRGLQLLFYSVGIGQISSEVPQNLSASRPQDRQFILSSKKLLLSDSGFYLCAWSATSGRNEQFFGPGTRLTVL.

The genes are TRBV29-1 and TRBJ1-2; weak D call: TRBD1 (6 bases). Germline CDR1 is SQVTM and CDR2 is ANQGSEA. This CDR3 comprises 13 residues. Trimming cost V 6 bases and J 6 bases, with 17 bases left between them. The CDR3 DNA is TGCAGCGTCCAAACACACAGGGACCATGGCTACACCTTC. This gives the protein CSVQTHRDHGYTF.

V and J are TRBV27 and TRBJ2-3; TRBD2 matches at 12 bases. Trimming cost V 5 bases and J 4 bases; bases outside gene matches: 4. This CDR3 has 15 residues. Germline-derived CDR1 and CDR2 are MNHEY and SMNVEV (reference sequence). The CDR3 protein is CASSIRLAGADTQYF. The CDR3 DNA reads as TGTGCCAGCAGTATAAGACTAGCGGGAGCAGATACGCAGTATTTT.

This chain links TRBV28 with TRBJ1-2; 9 bases are shared with TRBD1. The V and J ends lost 5 bases and 7 bases, in that order; junction bases with no gene match: 14. CDR1 MDHEN and CDR2 SYDVKM come from the germline V gene. The CDR3 is 16 amino acids. The CDR3 nucleotides are TGTGCCAGCAGTCACCGACAGGGGGGCTCAATTTTTGGCTACACCTTC. Translated: CASSHRQGGSIFGYTF.

The gene calls are TRBV6-1 and TRBJ1-2; TRBD1 matches 8 bases. V dropped 3 bases and J dropped 4; count of bases not matched to a gene: 10. The CDR3 runs to 16 residues. CDR1 MNHNS and CDR2 SASEGT come from the germline V gene. CDR3 DNA sequence: TGTGCCAGCAGTGATTTGACAGGGGCCCGTTTCTATGGCTACACCTTC. Translated, it gives CASSDLTGARFYGYTF.

The DNA for the CDR3 is TGCGCCAGCAGTGAGTCGTGGGGGCCCCTGAGCATGTACTTC. Translated, it gives CASSESWGPLSMYF. The rearrangement uses TRBV10-1 and TRBJ2-7, with a tentative D call TRBD1 (6 bases). Trimming took 0 bases from V and 12 from J, leaving 18 bases between them. Per germline, CDR1 WNHNN and CDR2 SYGVQD (reference sequence). The CDR3 loop spans 14 amino acids.

Worth noting for this clone: The same CDR3 is also encoded by other DNA sequences in this sample. The CDR3 here is CASRTSGTYEQYF. The CDR3 nucleotides read TGTGCCAGCCGGACTAGCGGAACCTACGAGCAGTACTTC. The rearrangement joins TRBV7-9 to TRBJ2-7, with 10 bases lining up with TRBD2. In germline, CDR1 is SEHNR, CDR2 FQNEAQ (reference sequence). V shed 8 bases, J shed 2 bases, and the junction held 3 bases outside the gene matches. The CDR3 consists of 13 residues.

This clone was found once. The chain couples TRBV4-3 to TRBJ2-2; 10 bases match TRBD2. The CDR3 runs to 17 residues. With V trimmed by 0 bases and J by 2 bases, 3 bases remained unmatched. The germline CDR1 and CDR2 sequences are LGHNA and YSLEER. The CDR3 is CASSQDPLAGNTGELFF. Written as DNA, the CDR3 is TGCGCCAGCAGCCAAGATCCACTAGCGGGAAACACCGGGGAGCTGTTTTTT.

The chain joins TRBV7-8 to TRBJ2-5; TRBD2 matches at 9 bases. Looked up from germline, CDR1 is SGHVS and CDR2 is FQNEAQ. The junction had 7 bases not matched to a gene; V was cut back by 4 bases and J by 4 bases. The CDR3 has 15 residues. The CDR3 DNA reads TGTGCCAGCAGCTGGTCTAGCGGGATCGGAGAGACCCAGTACTTC. Protein sequence: CASSWSSGIGETQYF. The whole variable domain, filled in from reference TRBV7-8 and TRBJ2-5, reads GAGVSQSPRYKVAKRGQDVALRCDPISGHVSLFWYQQALGQGPEFLTYFQNEAQLDKSGLPSDRFFAERPEGSVSTLKIQRTQQEDSAVYLCASSWSSGIGETQYFGPGTRLLVL.

V is TRBV6-1 and J is TRBJ2-7; no clear D. CDR1 is MNHNS, CDR2 SASEGT, per germline. V was clipped by 2 bases and J by 2 bases, with 13 bases between them. The CDR3 spans 15 residues. The CDR3 DNA reads TGTGCCAGCAGTGAAATAGGTCAGCCAACCTACGAGCAGTACTTC. This codes for CASSEIGQPTYEQYF.